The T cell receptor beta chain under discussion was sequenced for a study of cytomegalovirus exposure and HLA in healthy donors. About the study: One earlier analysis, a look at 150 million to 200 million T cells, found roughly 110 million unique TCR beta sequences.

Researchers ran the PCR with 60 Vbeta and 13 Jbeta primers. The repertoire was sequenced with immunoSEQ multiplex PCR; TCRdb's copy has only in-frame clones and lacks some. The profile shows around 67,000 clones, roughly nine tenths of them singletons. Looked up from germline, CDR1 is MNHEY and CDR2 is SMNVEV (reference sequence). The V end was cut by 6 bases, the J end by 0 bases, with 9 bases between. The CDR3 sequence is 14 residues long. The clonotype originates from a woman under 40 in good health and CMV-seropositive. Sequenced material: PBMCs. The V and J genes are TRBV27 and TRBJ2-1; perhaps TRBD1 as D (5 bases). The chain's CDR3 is CASSRQSSYNEQFF. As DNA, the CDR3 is TGTGCCAGCAGCAGACAGAGCTCCTACAATGAGCAGTTCTTC.